This entry features one T cell receptor beta chain sequence. Its cognate antigen is unknown. RNA transcripts provided the source from which TCR beta CDR3 regions were amplified. The HTBI set primed first-round TCR CDR3 RT-PCR. TCRdb passed the multiplex PCR reads through MiXCR, listing each CDR3 protein once. The table records about 350,000 distinct CDR3 sequences, 12% to 15% of them present only once. This specimen belongs to a study of T cells in Graves' hyperthyroidism and ophthalmopathy. Overall study findings and caveats: Model output signaled ophthalmopathy a median approximately 6.2 months ahead of onset.

The CDR3 runs to 16 residues. V was pared by 3 bases and J by 0 bases, with 13 bases between. Germline assignment: CDR1 MDHEN and CDR2 SYDVKM. The receptor was derived from a woman aged 55-70 years with Graves' ophthalmopathy. The rearrangement links TRBV28 to TRBJ2-3, with TRBD2 as a possible D gene (6 bases). Specimen: blood. The chain's CDR3 is CASSFPLAESTDTQYF. CDR3 in DNA: TGTGCCAGCAGTTTCCCCTTAGCGGAGAGCACAGATACGCAGTATTTT.